This T cell receptor (beta chain) stems from a study of T cells in women clearing cervical HPV infection. Across the study: Control women cleared a single incident HPV16 infection within 12 months. Controls gave blood once infection was undetectable; cases at lesion identification. Case blood was drawn a median roughly 150 days after lesion detection.

CDR1 is SGHAT and CDR2 is FQNNGV in the germline V gene. The CDR3 length is 13 residues. V shed 0 bases and J shed 3 bases, with 3 bases lying between them. The assay was immunoSEQ multiplex PCR, and TCRdb's table has in-frame clones only and misses some. The listing contains about 27,000 clones. A remark on this clone: Its antigen is not known. The CDR3 is cut off 3 residues early in the read; its end comes from the germline J gene.

Findings and limits, study-wide: Controls had more TRBV6-7 (approximately 0.16%) than cases (approximately 0.11%).

This chain connects TRBV11-2 to TRBJ2-1; D call uncertain. This TCR came from a woman aged 18 to 75 with a cervical HPV16 infection that either progressed to CIN3+ or cleared (not recorded which). Sequenced material: blood buffy coat. Partial CDR3 DNA: TGTGCCAGCAGCTTAGACTACTACAATGAG. Translation gives CASSLDYYNE. From start to end, the CDR3 is CASSLDYYNEQFF.